This section outlines one TCR beta chain sequence together with its context. Antigen: not known. Assay used: immunoSEQ multiplex PCR; TCRdb lists only in-frame clones, some missing. There are 91,000 or so clones in the sample; roughly 94% occur only once, and 0.18% lies in the top ten. The V end was cut by 0 bases, the J end by 3 bases, with 7 bases between. This CDR3 is 14 amino acids long. Germline-derived CDR1 and CDR2 are SGHNT and YENEEA. The record originates from a study of OX40 agonist ivuxolimab in advanced cancers. Notes on the study in general: Relative to CD4+ cells, CD8+ T cells on average had more expanded clones. Low normalized clonal expansion also occurred in some nonresponding patients.

This clonotype was sampled from an adult with an advanced solid tumor such as melanoma, head and neck, liver or kidney cancer. V gene TRBV11-3 combines with J gene TRBJ2-3; D remains ambiguous. The source material was CD4+ or CD8+ T cells sorted from blood, sampled in a trial of the OX40 agonist ivuxolimab. The CDR3 region is CASSLDGFTDTQYF. CDR3 coding DNA: TGTGCCAGCAGCTTAGATGGCTTTACAGATACGCAGTATTTT.